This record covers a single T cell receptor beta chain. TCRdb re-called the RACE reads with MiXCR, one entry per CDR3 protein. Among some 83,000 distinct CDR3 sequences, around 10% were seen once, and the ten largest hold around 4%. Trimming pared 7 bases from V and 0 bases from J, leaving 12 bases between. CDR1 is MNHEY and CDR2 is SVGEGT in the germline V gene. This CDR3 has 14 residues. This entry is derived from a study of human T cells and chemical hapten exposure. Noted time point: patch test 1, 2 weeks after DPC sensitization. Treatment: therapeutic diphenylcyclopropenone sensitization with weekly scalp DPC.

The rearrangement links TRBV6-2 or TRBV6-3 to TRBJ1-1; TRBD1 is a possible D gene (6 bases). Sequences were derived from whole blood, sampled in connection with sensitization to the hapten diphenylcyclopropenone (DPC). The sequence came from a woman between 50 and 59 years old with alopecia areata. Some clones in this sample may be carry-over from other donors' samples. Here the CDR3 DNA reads TGTGCCAGCACAAGGGGGGCGGTGAACACTGAAGCTTTCTTT. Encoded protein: CASTRGAVNTEAFF.